This passage covers 7 T cell receptor beta chains from one sample sequenced in a study of T-cell memory formation after mild COVID-19 (dated by TCRdb to the early 2020s). Libraries were constructed by 5' RACE. TCRdb records Illumina NovaSeq 6000 as the sequencer. The raw public data were reprocessed by TCRdb itself: fastp quality trimming at Q25, MiXCR clonotype calling, in-frame beta chains only. Records with the same CDR3 protein are collapsed into one entry carrying the most frequent genes and DNA. The sample table holds around 450,000 distinct CDR3 sequences, of which roughly a quarter were seen once. The ten largest clonotypes hold around 8.8% of the sample. Sequencing was done on a sample of PBMCs or a T cell subset sorted from them (not recorded which). These receptors were collected from an adult woman who had mild COVID-19 (a few samples of this study predate the infection). The sample titles of this study are shuffled in the database, so cell type and time point are left out; the donor was told from shared clones.

This clonotype was seen a handful of times. The chain joins TRBV5-6 to TRBJ2-5; TRBD1 agrees at 9 bases. Germline V gives CDR1 SGHDT, CDR2 YYEEEE. With 4 bases clipped from V and 9 bases from J, the junction kept 16 bases outside the gene matches. CDR3 size: 16 residues. In nucleotides, the CDR3 is TGTGCCAGCAGCCCCTACAGGGGGCCGGGAAGGGAGGCCCAGTACTTC. Translating it yields CASSPYRGPGREAQYF.

This clonotype has a handful of counts. DNA for the CDR3: TGTGCCAGCAGGGGACAGAACAGCGCTGAAGCTTTCTTT. Translating gives CASRGQNSAEAFF. The genes are TRBV7-3 and TRBJ1-1; 7 nucleotides agree with TRBD1. The junction had 7 bases not matched to a gene; V was cut back by 6 bases and J by 6 bases. CDR3 size: 13 residues. The V gene's germline CDR1 is SGHTA and CDR2 FQGTGA.

This clonotype was detected a few times. The rearrangement links TRBV7-8 to TRBJ2-2, with 7 bases lining up with TRBD2. Trimming took 3 bases from V and 8 from J; bases not matched to a gene: 3. The CDR3 extends over 13 amino acids. Germline-derived CDR1 and CDR2 are SGHVS and FQNEAQ. The CDR3 sequence is CASSFGTMGELFF. CDR3 coding DNA: TGTGCCAGCAGCTTCGGGACTATGGGGGAGCTGTTTTTT.

This clonotype was seen ten or more times. This chain links TRBV7-9 with TRBJ2-7; D gene ambiguous. This CDR3 is 16 amino acids long. V was clipped by 1 base and J by 0 bases, with 13 bases between them. CDR1 and CDR2 (germline): SEHNR, FQNEAQ (reference sequence). The CDR3 DNA is TGTGCCAGCAGCTTAGGATTGGGGTCACCCTCCTACGAGCAGTACTTC. Translating gives CASSLGLGSPSYEQYF.

The chain has TRBV15 and TRBJ2-5; TRBD1 is a possible D gene (5 bases). The V end was cut by 5 bases, the J end by 7 bases, with 11 bases between. The CDR3 contains 12 residues. Germline lookup yields CDR1 LNHNV and CDR2 YYDKDF (reference sequence). The CDR3 loop reads CATSPDRRTQYF. The CDR3 bases are TGTGCCACCAGCCCCGACAGACGGACCCAGTACTTC.

The chain uses TRBV5-5 and TRBJ2-3, with 10 bases matching TRBD2. Germline trimming cut 4 bases from V and 1 base from J; bases unmatched to any gene: 9. The germline gives CDR1 SGHKS, CDR2 YYEKEE (reference sequence). The CDR3 loop spans 17 amino acids. CDR3 in amino acids: CASSGTGTSVGTDTQYF. CDR3 DNA sequence: TGTGCCAGCAGCGGAACCGGGACTAGCGTCGGCACAGATACGCAGTATTTT.

This clonotype has at least ten counts. The rearrangement links TRBV5-1 to TRBJ2-5; D uncertain. The CDR3 is 13 residues long. V lost 0 bases to trimming and J lost 3 bases, with 6 bases between them. Germline-derived CDR1 and CDR2 are SGHRS and YFSETQ. CDR3 sequence: CASSLGQEETQYF. The DNA of the CDR3 is TGCGCCAGCAGCTTGGGTCAAGAAGAGACCCAGTACTTC.